The entry below describes one T cell receptor beta chain. This clonotype was recorded many times. Which antigen it targets is not known. Per-base qualities were not stored, and no clone one base away is much larger. The data belong to a study of CD8 T cells in ankylosing spondylitis (dated by TCRdb to about 2017). As for the study more broadly: The study set out to find disease-linked TCR variants by profiling T cell receptor beta repertoires in ankylosing spondylitis patients and healthy donors. The full study cohort was made up of about 24 ankylosing spondylitis patients and 108 healthy donors. Samples of peripheral blood were taken, and for ankylosing spondylitis patients, synovial fluid was collected as well.

The CDR3 runs 12 residues from the cysteine to the phenylalanine. The only DNA kept is the CDR3, 36 bases in frame from the first base. CDR1 and CDR2 are drawn from the germline V gene: SGHTA, FQGNSA. V and J are truncated by 5 bases and 13 bases respectively, leaving an intervening sequence of 12 bases. What the research found in general, with its limitations: The disease-linked clones showed a CD8+ phenotype and occurred at relatively low frequencies in peripheral blood. Significant enrichment of the disease-linked clones was reported in matched synovial fluid samples from ankylosing spondylitis patients. Some motif variants were previously reported in synovial fluid and blood of reactive arthritis patients, suggesting common disease-initiation mechanisms. Blood from ankylosing spondylitis patients appeared to be characterized by a TCR beta motif composed of under 10 highly homologous amino acid variants.

Reads for this sample came from an Illumina HiSeq 2500. Quantitative 5'-RACE with molecular barcodes was used to prepare TCR beta libraries. The source study handled its data this way. Disease-linked TCR variants were identified with a new computational method built on a probabilistic model of VDJ rearrangement. TCRdb cleaned the public reads at Q25 with fastp, built clones with MiXCR and kept in-frame beta chains. Rows are combined by CDR3 protein, so each entry shows the most common genes and DNA. In this record, the V and J calls reflect TCRdb's handling and not the investigators' own analysis. The sample table records 300,000 to 350,000 distinct CDR3 sequences; over 12% of these occur just once. Of the sample, 1.1% is held by the ten largest clones.

The sequenced material came from blood, either unsorted or a sorted T cell fraction (not recorded which). Here the chain combines TRBV7-2 and TRBJ1-6; a tentative D match to TRBD1 spans 5 bases. The receptor comes from a male donor with ankylosing spondylitis or in good health (not recorded which). The nucleotides are TGTGCCAGCAGCGTCAGGGAATCGCCCCTCCACTTT. Translated, it reads CASSVRESPLHF.